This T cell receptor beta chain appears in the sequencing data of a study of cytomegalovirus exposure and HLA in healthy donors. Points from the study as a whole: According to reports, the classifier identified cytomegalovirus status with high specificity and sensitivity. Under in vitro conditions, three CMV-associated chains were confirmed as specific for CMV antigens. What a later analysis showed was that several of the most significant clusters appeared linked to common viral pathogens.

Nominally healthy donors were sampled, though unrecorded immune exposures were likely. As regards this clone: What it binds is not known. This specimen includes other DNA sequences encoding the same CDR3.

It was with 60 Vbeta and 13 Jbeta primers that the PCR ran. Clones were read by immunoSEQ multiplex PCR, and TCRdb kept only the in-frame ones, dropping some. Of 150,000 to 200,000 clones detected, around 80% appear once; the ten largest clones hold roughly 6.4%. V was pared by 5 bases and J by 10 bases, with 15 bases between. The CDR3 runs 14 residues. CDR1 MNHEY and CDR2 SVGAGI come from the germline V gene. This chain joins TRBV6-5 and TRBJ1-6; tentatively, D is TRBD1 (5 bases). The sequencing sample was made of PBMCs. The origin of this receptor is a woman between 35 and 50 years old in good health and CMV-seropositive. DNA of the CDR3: TGTGCCAGCAGTCCAGGGCCCGCCGGGTCACCCCTCCACTTT. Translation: CASSPGPAGSPLHF.